The subject of this entry is one T cell receptor (beta chain). Its antigen is undetermined. The protocol was immunoSEQ multiplex PCR, while the TCRdb copy is restricted to in-frame clones and leaves out a portion. The sample has over 2 million clones, roughly 95% seen once. V was clipped by 8 bases and J by 4 bases, with 8 bases between them. This CDR3 is 11 amino acids long. Germline loops: CDR1 MGHDK, CDR2 SYGVNS. This specimen belongs to a study of shared clonotypes between healthy human individuals. Study conclusions and caveats: All-four-donor shared clonotypes had higher generation probabilities than non-shared clonotypes did. Estimated richness values were generally larger in naive subsets than in memory subsets. The study found roughly 5% of naive CD4 clonotypes shared across four donors.

The chain carries TRBV25-1 and TRBJ2-5; D unclear. This receptor was obtained from a man between 18 and 29 years old in good health. The sample taken for sequencing was naive CD4+ T cells sorted from blood. Subset indicated: CD45RA+ positively selected. CDR3 loop: CASGPRETQYF. In DNA, the CDR3 is TGTGCCAGCGGGCCCCGAGAGACCCAGTACTTC.